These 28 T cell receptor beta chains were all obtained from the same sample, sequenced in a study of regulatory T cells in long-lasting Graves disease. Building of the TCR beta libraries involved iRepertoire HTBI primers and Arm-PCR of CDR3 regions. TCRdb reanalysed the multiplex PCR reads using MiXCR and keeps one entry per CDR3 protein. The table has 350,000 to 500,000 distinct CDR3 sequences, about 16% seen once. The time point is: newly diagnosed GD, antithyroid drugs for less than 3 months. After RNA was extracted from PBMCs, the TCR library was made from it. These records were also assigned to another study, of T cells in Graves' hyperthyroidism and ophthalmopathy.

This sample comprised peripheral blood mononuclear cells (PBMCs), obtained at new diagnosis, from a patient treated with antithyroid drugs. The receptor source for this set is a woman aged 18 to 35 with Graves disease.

In DNA form, the CDR3 reads TGTGCCAGCAGCTTAGCCCCTTTAGCGGGAGGGGGCAATGAGCAGTTCTTC. Amino acids: CASSLAPLAGGGNEQFF. This chain uses TRBV7-2 with TRBJ2-1; TRBD2 agrees at 11 bases. V dropped 0 bases and J dropped 6; count of bases not matched to a gene: 7. Per the germline V gene, CDR1 is SGHTA and CDR2 is FQGNSA. The CDR3 is made up of 17 amino acids.

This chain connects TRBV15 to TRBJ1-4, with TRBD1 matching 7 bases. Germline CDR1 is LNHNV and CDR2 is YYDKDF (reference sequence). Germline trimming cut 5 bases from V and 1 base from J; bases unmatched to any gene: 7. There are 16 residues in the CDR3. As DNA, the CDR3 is TGTGCCACCAGCGGCTACAGGGGAGGAACTAATGAAAAACTGTTTTTT. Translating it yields CATSGYRGGTNEKLFF. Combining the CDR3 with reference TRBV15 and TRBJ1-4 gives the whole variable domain DAMVIQNPRYQVTQFGKPVTLSCSQTLNHNVMYWYQQKSSQAPKLLFHYYDKDFNNEADTPDNFQSRRPNTSFCFLDIRSPGLGDTAMYLCATSGYRGGTNEKLFFGSGTQLSVL.

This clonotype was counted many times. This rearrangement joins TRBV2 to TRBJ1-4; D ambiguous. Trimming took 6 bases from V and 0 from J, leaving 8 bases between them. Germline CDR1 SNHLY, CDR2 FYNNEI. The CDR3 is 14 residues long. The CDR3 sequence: CASRIQTTNEKLFF. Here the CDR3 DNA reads TGTGCCAGCAGAATCCAGACAACTAATGAAAAACTGTTTTTT.

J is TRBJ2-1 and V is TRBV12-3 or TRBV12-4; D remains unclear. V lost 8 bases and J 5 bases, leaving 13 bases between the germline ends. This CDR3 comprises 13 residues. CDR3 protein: CASESRSDNEQFF. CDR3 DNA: TGTGCCAGCGAGAGCAGGAGCGACAATGAGCAGTTCTTC.

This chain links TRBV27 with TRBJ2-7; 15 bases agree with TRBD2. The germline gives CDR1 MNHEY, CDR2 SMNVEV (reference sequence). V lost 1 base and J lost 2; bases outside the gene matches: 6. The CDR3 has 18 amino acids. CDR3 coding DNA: TGTGCCAGCAGTTTATATCCCGGACTAGCGGGAGGGCCCTACGAGCAGTACTTC. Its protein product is CASSLYPGLAGGPYEQYF.

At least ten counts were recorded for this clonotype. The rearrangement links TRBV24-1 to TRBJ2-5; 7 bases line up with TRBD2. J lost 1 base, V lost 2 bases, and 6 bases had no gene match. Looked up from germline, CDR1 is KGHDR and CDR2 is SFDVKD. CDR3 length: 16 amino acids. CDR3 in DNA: TGTGCCACCAGTGATTCTCGGGAGGCTCTCCAAGAGACCCAGTACTTC. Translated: CATSDSREALQETQYF.

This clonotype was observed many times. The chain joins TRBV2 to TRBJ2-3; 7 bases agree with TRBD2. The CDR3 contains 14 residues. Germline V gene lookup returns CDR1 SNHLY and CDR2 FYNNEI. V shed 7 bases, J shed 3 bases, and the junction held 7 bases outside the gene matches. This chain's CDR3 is CASKAGAATDTQYF. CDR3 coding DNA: TGTGCCAGCAAGGCGGGAGCGGCTACAGATACGCAGTATTTT.

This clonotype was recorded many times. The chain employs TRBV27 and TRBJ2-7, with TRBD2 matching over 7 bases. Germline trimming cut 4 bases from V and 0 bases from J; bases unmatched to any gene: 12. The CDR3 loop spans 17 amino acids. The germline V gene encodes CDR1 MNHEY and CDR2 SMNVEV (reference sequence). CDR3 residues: CASSSIGPAGNSYEQYF. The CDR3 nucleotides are TGTGCCAGCAGTTCCATAGGCCCAGCGGGAAACTCCTACGAGCAGTACTTC.

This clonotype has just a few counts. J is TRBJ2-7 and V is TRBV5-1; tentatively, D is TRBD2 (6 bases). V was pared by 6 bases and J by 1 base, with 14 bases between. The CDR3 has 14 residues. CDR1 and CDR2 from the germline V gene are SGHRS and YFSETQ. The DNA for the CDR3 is TGCGCCAGCACTGCTGGGACTTGGTCCTACGAGCAGTACTTC. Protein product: CASTAGTWSYEQYF.

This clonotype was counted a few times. The CDR3 sequence: CASSATNEKLFF. The CDR3 bases are TGTGCCAGCAGTGCAACTAATGAAAAACTGTTTTTT. The genes are TRBV7-9 and TRBJ1-4; no reliable D call. CDR3 length: 12 amino acids. The germline V gene encodes CDR1 SEHNR and CDR2 FQNEAQ (reference sequence). The V end lost 6 bases, the J end lost 0 bases, and 2 bases lay between the germline ends.

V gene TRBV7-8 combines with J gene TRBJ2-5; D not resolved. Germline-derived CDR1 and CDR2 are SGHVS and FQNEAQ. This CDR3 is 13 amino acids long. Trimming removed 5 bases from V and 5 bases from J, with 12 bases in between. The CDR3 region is CASSRARRETQYF. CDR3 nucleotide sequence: TGTGCCAGCAGCCGGGCCAGACGGGAGACCCAGTACTTC.

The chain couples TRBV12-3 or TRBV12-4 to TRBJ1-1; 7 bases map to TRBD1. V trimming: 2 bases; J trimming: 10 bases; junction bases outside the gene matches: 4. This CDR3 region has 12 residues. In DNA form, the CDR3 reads TGTGCCAGCAGTTTAACAACAGGGGTAGCTTTCTTT. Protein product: CASSLTTGVAFF.

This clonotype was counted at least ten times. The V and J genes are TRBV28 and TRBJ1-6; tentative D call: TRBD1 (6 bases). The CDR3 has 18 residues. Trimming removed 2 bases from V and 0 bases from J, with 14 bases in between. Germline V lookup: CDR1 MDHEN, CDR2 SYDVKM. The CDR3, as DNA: TGTGCCAGCAGTTTAATCTGGGGGGGCGCCTCCTATAATTCACCCCTCCACTTT. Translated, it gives CASSLIWGGASYNSPLHF.

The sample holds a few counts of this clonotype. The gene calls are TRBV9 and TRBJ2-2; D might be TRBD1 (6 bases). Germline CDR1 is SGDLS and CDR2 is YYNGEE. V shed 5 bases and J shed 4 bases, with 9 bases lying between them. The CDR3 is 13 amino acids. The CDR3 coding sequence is TGTGCCAGCAGGTCAGGGGTCACCGGGGAGCTGTTTTTT. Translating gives CASRSGVTGELFF. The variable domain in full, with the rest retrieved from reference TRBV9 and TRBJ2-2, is DSGVTQTPKHLITATGQRVTLRCSPRSGDLSVYWYQQSLDQGLQFLIQYYNGEERAKGNILERFSAQQFPDLHSELNLSSLELGDSALYFCASRSGVTGELFFGEGSRLTVL.

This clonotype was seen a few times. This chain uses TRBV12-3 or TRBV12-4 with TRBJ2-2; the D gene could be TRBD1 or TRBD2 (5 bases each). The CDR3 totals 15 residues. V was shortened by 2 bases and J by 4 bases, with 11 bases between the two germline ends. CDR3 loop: CASSLKGAGTGELFF. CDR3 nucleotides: TGTGCCAGCAGTTTAAAAGGGGCGGGCACCGGGGAGCTGTTTTTT.

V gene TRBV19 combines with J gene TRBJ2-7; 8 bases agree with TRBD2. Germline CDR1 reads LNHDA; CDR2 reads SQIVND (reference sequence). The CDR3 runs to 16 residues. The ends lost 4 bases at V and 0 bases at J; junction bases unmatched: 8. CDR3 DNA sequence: TGTGCCAGTAGTACCTACCGGACTAGCAGCTCCTACGAGCAGTACTTC. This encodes CASSTYRTSSSYEQYF.

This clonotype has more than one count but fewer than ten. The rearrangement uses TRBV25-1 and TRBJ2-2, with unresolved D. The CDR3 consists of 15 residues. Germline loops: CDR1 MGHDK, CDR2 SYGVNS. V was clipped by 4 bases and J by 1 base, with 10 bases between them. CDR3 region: CASSGLRWNTGELFF. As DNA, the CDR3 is TGTGCCAGCAGTGGCCTCCGATGGAACACCGGGGAGCTGTTTTTT.

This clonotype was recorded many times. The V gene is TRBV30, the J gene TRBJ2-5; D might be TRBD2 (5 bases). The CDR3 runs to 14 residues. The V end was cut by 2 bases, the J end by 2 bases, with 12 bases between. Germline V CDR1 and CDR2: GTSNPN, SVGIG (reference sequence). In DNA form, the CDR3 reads TGTGCCTGGAGTTCCGCCGGGGTGCAAGAGACCCAGTACTTC. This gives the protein CAWSSAGVQETQYF.

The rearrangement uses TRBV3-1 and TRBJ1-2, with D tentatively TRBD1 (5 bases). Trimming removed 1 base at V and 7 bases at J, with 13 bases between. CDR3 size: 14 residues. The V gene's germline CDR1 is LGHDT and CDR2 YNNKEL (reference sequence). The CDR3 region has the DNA TGTGCCAGCAGCCAAGCCGACAGAAGGAGTGGCTACACCTTC. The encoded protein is CASSQADRRSGYTF.

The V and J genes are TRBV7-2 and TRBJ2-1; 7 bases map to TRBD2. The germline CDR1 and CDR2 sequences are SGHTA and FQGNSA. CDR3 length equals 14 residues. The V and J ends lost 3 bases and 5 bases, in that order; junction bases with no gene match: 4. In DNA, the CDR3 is TGTGCCAGCAGCTTTGAGCGGGACGACAATGAGCAGTTCTTC. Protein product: CASSFERDDNEQFF.

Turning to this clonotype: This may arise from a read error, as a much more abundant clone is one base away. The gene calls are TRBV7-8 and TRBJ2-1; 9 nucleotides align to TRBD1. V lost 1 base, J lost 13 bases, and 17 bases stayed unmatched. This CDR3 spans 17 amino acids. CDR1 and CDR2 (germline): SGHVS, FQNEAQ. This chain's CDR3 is CASSLGRDRDRVETQFF. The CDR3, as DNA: TGTGCCAGCAGCTTAGGCCGAGACCGGGACAGGGTTGAGACCCAGTTCTTC.

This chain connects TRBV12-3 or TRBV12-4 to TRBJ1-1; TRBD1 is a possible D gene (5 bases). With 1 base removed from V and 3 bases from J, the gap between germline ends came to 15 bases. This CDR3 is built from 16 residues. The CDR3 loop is CASSLGWGDQHTEAFF. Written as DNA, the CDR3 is TGTGCCAGCAGTTTAGGGTGGGGGGACCAGCACACTGAAGCTTTCTTT.

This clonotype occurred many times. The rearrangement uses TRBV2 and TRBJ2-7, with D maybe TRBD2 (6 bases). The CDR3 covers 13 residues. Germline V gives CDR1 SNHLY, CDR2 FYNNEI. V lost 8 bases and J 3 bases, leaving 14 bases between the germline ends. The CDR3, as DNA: TGTGCCAGCTCGGGTGGACTACTCTACGAGCAGTACTTC. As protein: CASSGGLLYEQYF.

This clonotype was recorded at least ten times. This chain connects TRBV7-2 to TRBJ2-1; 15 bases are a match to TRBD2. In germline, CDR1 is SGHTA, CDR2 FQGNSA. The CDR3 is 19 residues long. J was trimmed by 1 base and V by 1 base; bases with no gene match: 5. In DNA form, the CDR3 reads TGTGCCAGCAGCTTAGTTGGGACTAGCGGGAGGTGGTCCTACAATGAGCAGTTCTTC. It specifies CASSLVGTSGRWSYNEQFF.

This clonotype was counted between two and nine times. CDR3 sequence: CATSTPGVAVGDEQYF. In nucleotides, the CDR3 is TGTGCCACCAGCACCCCCGGAGTAGCGGTCGGAGACGAGCAGTACTTC. This chain joins TRBV15 and TRBJ2-7; possible D gene TRBD2, 6 bases. Deletions cut 4 bases from V and 5 bases from J, with 21 bases between. CDR1 LNHNV and CDR2 YYDKDF come from the germline V gene (reference sequence). The CDR3 covers 16 residues.

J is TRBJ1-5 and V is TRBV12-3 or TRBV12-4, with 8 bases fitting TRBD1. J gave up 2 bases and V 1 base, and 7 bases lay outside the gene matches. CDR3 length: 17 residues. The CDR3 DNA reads TGTGCCAGCAGTTTAGGGCAGGGGGCGCTTGGCAATCAGCCCCAGCATTTT. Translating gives CASSLGQGALGNQPQHF.

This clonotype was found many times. The CDR3, as DNA: TGTGCCAGCAGCTCCGCCAGAAGGGATAGTAACTATGGCTACACCTTC. Its translation is CASSSARRDSNYGYTF. V and J are TRBV6-1 and TRBJ1-2; unclear D gene. Germline loops: CDR1 MNHNS, CDR2 SASEGT. V lost 6 bases, J lost 1 base, and 18 bases lay in between. The CDR3 runs to 16 residues.

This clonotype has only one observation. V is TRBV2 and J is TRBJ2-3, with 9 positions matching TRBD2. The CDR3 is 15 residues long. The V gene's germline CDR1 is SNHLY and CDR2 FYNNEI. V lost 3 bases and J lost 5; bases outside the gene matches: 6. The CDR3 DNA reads TGTGCCAGCAGTGAGACGGGACTAGCTGGAGATACGCAGTATTTT. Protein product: CASSETGLAGDTQYF.